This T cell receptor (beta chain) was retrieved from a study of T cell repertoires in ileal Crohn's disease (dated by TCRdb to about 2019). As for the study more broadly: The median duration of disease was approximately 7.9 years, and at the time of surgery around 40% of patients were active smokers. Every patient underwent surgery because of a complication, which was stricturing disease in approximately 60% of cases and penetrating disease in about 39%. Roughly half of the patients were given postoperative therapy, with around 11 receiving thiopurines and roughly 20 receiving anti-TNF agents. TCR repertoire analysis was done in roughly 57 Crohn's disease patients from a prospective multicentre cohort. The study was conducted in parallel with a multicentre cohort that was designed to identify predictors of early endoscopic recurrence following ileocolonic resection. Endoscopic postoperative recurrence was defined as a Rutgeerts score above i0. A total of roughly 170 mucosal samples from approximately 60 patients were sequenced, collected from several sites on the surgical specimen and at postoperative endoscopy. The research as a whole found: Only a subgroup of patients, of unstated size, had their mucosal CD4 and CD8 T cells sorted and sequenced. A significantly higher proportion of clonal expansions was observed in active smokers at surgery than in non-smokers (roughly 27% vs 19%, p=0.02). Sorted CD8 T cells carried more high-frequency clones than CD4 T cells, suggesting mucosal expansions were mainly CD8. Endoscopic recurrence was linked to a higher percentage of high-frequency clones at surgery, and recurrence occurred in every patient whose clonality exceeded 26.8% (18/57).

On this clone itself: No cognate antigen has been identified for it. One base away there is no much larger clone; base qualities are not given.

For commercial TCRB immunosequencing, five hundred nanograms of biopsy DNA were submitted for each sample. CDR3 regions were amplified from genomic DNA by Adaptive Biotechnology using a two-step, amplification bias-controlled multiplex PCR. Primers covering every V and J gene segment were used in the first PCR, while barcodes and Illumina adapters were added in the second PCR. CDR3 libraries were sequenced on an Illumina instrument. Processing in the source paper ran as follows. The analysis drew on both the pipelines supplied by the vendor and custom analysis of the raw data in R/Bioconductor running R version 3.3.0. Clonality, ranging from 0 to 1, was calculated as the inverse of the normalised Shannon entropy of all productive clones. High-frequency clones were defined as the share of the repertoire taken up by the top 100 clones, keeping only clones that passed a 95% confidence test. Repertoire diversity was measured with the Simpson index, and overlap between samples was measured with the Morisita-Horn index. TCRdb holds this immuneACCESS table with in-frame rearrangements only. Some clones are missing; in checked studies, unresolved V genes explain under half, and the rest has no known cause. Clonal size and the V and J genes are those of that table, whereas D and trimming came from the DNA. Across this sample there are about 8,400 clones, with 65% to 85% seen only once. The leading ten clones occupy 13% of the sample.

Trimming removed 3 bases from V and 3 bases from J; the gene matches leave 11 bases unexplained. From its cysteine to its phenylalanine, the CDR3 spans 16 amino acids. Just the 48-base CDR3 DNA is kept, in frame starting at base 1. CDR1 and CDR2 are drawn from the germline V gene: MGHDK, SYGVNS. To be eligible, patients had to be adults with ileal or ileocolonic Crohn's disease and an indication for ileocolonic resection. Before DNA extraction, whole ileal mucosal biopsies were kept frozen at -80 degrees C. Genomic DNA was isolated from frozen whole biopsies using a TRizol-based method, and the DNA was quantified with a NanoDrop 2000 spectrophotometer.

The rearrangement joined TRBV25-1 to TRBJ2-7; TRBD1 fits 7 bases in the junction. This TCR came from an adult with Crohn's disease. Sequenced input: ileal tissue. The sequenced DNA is TGTGCCAGCAGTGACCCCGACAGGGTTAGTGGCTACGAGCAGTACTTC. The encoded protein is CASSDPDRVSGYEQYF.